Given below is one T cell receptor beta chain in context. In the original workflow: Using reference gene primer amplification, nucleated cell counts were estimated. The table came from immunoSEQ multiplex PCR; TCRdb's copy has only in-frame clones and leaves some out. V and J calls and clone size are those listed in that table; D and trimming were worked out from the DNA. The table shows roughly 250,000 clones, with around nine tenths occurring only once. This specimen belongs to a study of blood T cell repertoires in COVID-19. Study-wide context: From the United States, Italy and Spain came samples of acute and convalescent COVID-19. In each case, the material was cDNA or gDNA derived from T cells, B-cell-depleted T cells, or PBMCs.

V lost 4 bases and J lost 1; bases outside the gene matches: 4. The germline V gene has CDR1 SGHTA and CDR2 FQGTGA. CDR3 length: 16 residues. The clonotype originates from a woman in her forties who had recovered from COVID-19. V gene TRBV7-3 combines with J gene TRBJ2-3, with 11 bases lining up with TRBD2. Material: peripheral blood. The CDR3 DNA sequence: TGTGCCAGCAGCTCACCGGGACTAGCGGGCACAGATACGCAGTATTTT. Encoded protein: CASSSPGLAGTDTQYF.